The clone carrying this T cell receptor beta chain was found many times. Its antigen is unidentified. Deletions cut 5 bases from V and 7 bases from J, with 6 bases between. Germline V CDR1 and CDR2: SNHLY, FYNNEI. The CDR3 length is 10 residues. The patients, who ranged from 18 to 65 in age, presented with newly diagnosed hyperthyroidism lasting under 2 months. Based on clinical symptoms, serum thyroxine and TRAb, thyroid ultrasound and orbital computed tomography, diagnoses were reached. Amplification targeted TCR beta CDR3 regions from RNA transcripts. The HTBI primer set was used in a first-round RT-PCR of the TCR CDR3. TCRdb re-analysed the multiplex PCR reads in MiXCR, keeping a single row per CDR3 protein. This sample has fewer than 400,000 distinct CDR3 sequences; roughly 25% occur once, and the top ten carry about 73%. The record originates from a study of T cells in Graves' hyperthyroidism and ophthalmopathy.

Notes on the study in general: Most thyroid clonotypes that were expanded above 0.001 also turned up in blood.

The chain combines TRBV2 with TRBJ2-7, with no clear D. The sequenced sample consisted of blood. This clonotype was sampled from a man between 50 and 59 years old with Graves' hyperthyroidism. In DNA form, the CDR3 reads TGTGCCAGCAGTATACTTGAGCAGTACTTC. This encodes CASSILEQYF.